This TCR beta chain was retrieved from a study of T cell repertoires in cytomegalovirus infection (dated by TCRdb to about 2019). For the wider study: Peptide stimulations targeted recently identified HLA-C-restricted CMV epitopes, whose presentation resists viral immunomodulation, together with well-studied HLA-B-restricted epitopes. Because public TCR beta signatures pointed to carriage of CMV infection together with the matching HLA type, the HLA type of each donor mattered for the analysis.

A distance of 12 bases separates the germline ends of V and J, which lose 5 bases and 2 bases respectively. The germline V gene sets CDR1 to MNHEY and CDR2 to SVGEGT. The CDR3, from cysteine to phenylalanine, totals 14 residues. This entry keeps only the CDR3 DNA: 42 bases, framed from base 1. Sequencing was performed on an Illumina HiSeq 1500. Through fastp at Q25 and MiXCR, TCRdb rebuilt clones from the public reads, retaining in-frame beta chains. Rows merge per CDR3 protein into single entries with the most common DNA and genes. Here the sample has about 27,000 distinct CDR3 sequences; 15% to 20% occur a single time. Around 80% of the sample rests with the top ten. According to the study, the label for this sample's treatment or condition signals: in vitro stimulation with specific CMV peptide epitopes to enrich CMV-specific T cells. A remark on this clonotype: Its antigen target is currently unknown. No clone much larger than this one lies a single base away; base qualities are absent.

General conclusions and limits of the study: Carriers of CMV infection plus the relevant HLA type were discriminated by the cumulative frequency of public TCR beta family members in the study cohort and in an independent approximately 360-donor cohort. The ex vivo response was dominated by HLA-C-restricted CMV-specific TCR beta clonotypes, and the single most frequent clonotype in two of eight donors was supplied by these HLA-C-restricted clonotypes.

The sequence was collected from a human donor in good health (CMV status not recorded). Some clones in this sample may be carry-over from other donors' samples. Recombination connected TRBV6-2 or TRBV6-3 to TRBJ2-5, with TRBD1 as a weak D call on 6 bases. This specimen was CD8+ T cells from cultured PBMCs, taken from culture after CMV antigen stimulation. Here is the DNA: TGTGCCAGCAGTATAAGGACAGTTCAAGAGACCCAGTACTTC. Translated, this is CASSIRTVQETQYF.